In this sample, the clone carrying this T cell receptor beta chain turned up a few times. The target antigen is unknown. Arm-PCR with iRepertoire HTBI primers amplified the CDR3 regions for these TCR beta libraries. Each CDR3 protein gets one entry after TCRdb re-called the multiplex PCR reads with MiXCR. Of about 300,000 distinct CDR3 sequences listed, under 20% are singletons. These data come from a study of regulatory T cells in long-lasting Graves disease. Time point defined: newly diagnosed GD, antithyroid drugs for less than 3 months. The authors made the TCR library using RNA they extracted from PBMCs. Study-level findings and limits: Persistent disease was characterized by preferential usage of TRBV28, TRBJ1-2 and TRBJ2-5. Persistent-disease Graves' patients showed less TCR diversity than new cases.

The CDR3 sequence is 18 residues long. With V trimmed by 0 bases and J by 8 bases, 16 bases remained unmatched. Germline lookup yields CDR1 DFQATT and CDR2 SNEGSKA (reference sequence). The TCR was taken from a female donor with Graves disease. The input for sequencing was peripheral blood mononuclear cells (PBMCs), taken at new diagnosis, from a patient treated with antithyroid drugs. J is TRBJ2-1 and V is TRBV20-1; 10 bases fit TRBD2. The CDR3 DNA sequence: TGCAGTGCTAGAGAGTCGAGCGTGGCCAGCGGGAGGGCCTATGAGCAGTTCTTC. Translated, it gives CSARESSVASGRAYEQFF.